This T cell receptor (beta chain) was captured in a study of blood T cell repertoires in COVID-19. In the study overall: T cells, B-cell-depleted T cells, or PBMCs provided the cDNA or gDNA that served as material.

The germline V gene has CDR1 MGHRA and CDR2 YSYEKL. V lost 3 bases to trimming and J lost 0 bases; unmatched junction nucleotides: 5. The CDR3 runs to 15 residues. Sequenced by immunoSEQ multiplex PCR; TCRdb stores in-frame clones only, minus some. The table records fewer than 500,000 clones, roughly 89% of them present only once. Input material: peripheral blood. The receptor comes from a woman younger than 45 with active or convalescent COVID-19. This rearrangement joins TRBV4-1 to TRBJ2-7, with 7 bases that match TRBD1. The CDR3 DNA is TGCGCCAGCAGCCAGCCGGGACAGACCTCCTACGAGCAGTACTTC. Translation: CASSQPGQTSYEQYF.